Listed below are T cell receptor beta chains from one sample, sequenced in a study of T cell responses to AZD1222 COVID-19 vaccine. Sequencing used immunoSEQ multiplex PCR; TCRdb keeps in-frame clones, though not all of them. Of about 100,000 clones listed, 85% to 90% were seen once; the top ten hold less than 3%. The sequenced sample was peripheral blood, obtained 28 days after the second AZD1222 dose. These receptors were taken from an adult who received the AZD1222 COVID-19 vaccine. The CDR3 runs from the conserved cysteine through the conserved F or W. The D gene is left open where the match is weak. For some rows the clone size is stated as once, few or many, or as a class when expanded; others skip it.

clone_size: .; d_call: .; j_call: TRBJ1-1; v_call: TRBV15; cdr3_aa: CATSRGRGAGSTEAFF; cdr3_nt: TGTGCCACCAGCAGAGGAAGGGGGGCAGGGAGCACTGAAGCTTTCTTT
clone_size: .; d_call: .; j_call: TRBJ2-3; v_call: TRBV9; cdr3_aa: CASSVGLSTDTQYF; cdr3_nt: TGTGCCAGCAGCGTAGGACTGAGCACAGATACGCAGTATTTT
clone_size: .; d_call: .; j_call: TRBJ2-5; v_call: TRBV30; cdr3_aa: CAWGGREGLYF; cdr3_nt: TGTGCCTGGGGGGGTCGGGAAGGATTGTACTTC
clone_size: .; d_call: TRBD2; j_call: TRBJ2-2; v_call: TRBV3-1/TRBV3-2; cdr3_aa: CASSPELAGGDTGELFF; cdr3_nt: TGTGCCAGCAGCCCCGAACTAGCGGGAGGGGACACCGGGGAGCTGTTTTTT
clone_size: .; d_call: .; j_call: TRBJ1-1; v_call: TRBV12-5; cdr3_aa: CASGFPGDPTNTEAFF; cdr3_nt: TGTGCTAGTGGTTTTCCGGGGGACCCCACGAACACTGAAGCTTTCTTT
clone_size: .; d_call: TRBD2; j_call: TRBJ2-2; v_call: TRBV2; cdr3_aa: CASSRLAGGELFF; cdr3_nt: TGTGCCAGCAGTAGACTAGCGGGGGGGGAGCTGTTTTTT
clone_size: .; d_call: .; j_call: TRBJ2-2; v_call: TRBV2; cdr3_aa: CASTPRPDYTLSGELFF; cdr3_nt: TGTGCCAGCACCCCACGACCAGACTACACCCTGTCCGGGGAGCTGTTTTTT
clone_size: once; d_call: .; j_call: TRBJ2-3; v_call: TRBV21-1; cdr3_aa: CASSISGSQYF; cdr3_nt: TGTGCCAGCAGCATTAGCGGGTCGCAGTATTTT
clone_size: .; d_call: .; j_call: TRBJ2-5; v_call: TRBV6-1; cdr3_aa: CASSEVFGTGETQYF; cdr3_nt: TGTGCCAGCAGTGAAGTTTTCGGGACGGGTGAGACCCAGTACTTC
clone_size: many; d_call: TRBD1; j_call: TRBJ1-1; v_call: TRBV6-5; cdr3_aa: CASSWTGWTEAFF; cdr3_nt: TGTGCCAGCAGTTGGACAGGGTGGACTGAAGCTTTCTTT
clone_size: .; d_call: TRBD2; j_call: TRBJ2-3; v_call: TRBV7-6; cdr3_aa: CASSLGTSDHTDTQYF; cdr3_nt: TGTGCCAGCAGCTTAGGGACTAGCGACCACACAGATACGCAGTATTTT
clone_size: .; d_call: .; j_call: TRBJ1-6; v_call: TRBV27; cdr3_aa: CASSLSGSFNSPLHF; cdr3_nt: TGTGCCAGCAGTTTATCTGGGAGTTTCAATTCACCCCTCCACTTT
clone_size: .; d_call: .; j_call: TRBJ2-3; v_call: TRBV7-9; cdr3_aa: CASSPTHRPDLDTDTQYF; cdr3_nt: TGTGCCAGCAGCCCAACCCACCGACCAGATCTAGATACAGATACGCAGTATTTT
clone_size: .; d_call: .; j_call: TRBJ1-6; v_call: TRBV7-2; cdr3_aa: CASSPSYNSPLHF; cdr3_nt: TGTGCCAGCAGCCCGTCCTATAATTCACCCCTCCACTTT
clone_size: .; d_call: .; j_call: TRBJ1-2; v_call: TRBV3-1/TRBV3-2; cdr3_aa: CASSSQWETASYTF; cdr3_nt: TGTGCCAGCAGCTCCCAGTGGGAGACAGCCAGCTACACCTTC
clone_size: .; d_call: TRBD1; j_call: TRBJ1-2; v_call: TRBV5-1; cdr3_aa: CASSLQGENYGYTF; cdr3_nt: TGCGCCAGCAGCTTGCAGGGGGAGAACTATGGCTACACCTTC
clone_size: .; d_call: TRBD1; j_call: TRBJ1-2; v_call: TRBV18; cdr3_aa: CASSVTGTGGSGYTF; cdr3_nt: TGTGCCAGCTCAGTCACCGGGACAGGGGGCTCTGGCTACACCTTC
clone_size: once; d_call: TRBD2; j_call: TRBJ2-5; v_call: TRBV15; cdr3_aa: CATSSGTSGAGETQYF; cdr3_nt: TGTGCCACCAGCTCAGGGACTAGCGGGGCCGGGGAGACCCAGTACTTC
clone_size: once; d_call: .; j_call: TRBJ2-2; v_call: TRBV7-3; cdr3_aa: CASGVGGGTGELFF; cdr3_nt: TGTGCCAGCGGAGTAGGAGGGGGGACCGGGGAGCTGTTTTTT
clone_size: .; d_call: TRBD2; j_call: TRBJ2-3; v_call: TRBV27; cdr3_aa: CASSFSYAGGSTDTQYF; cdr3_nt: TGTGCCAGCAGTTTCTCGTATGCGGGAGGAAGCACAGATACGCAGTATTTT
clone_size: .; d_call: .; j_call: TRBJ1-6; v_call: TRBV30; cdr3_aa: CAWSLDRHPFYNSPLHF; cdr3_nt: TGTGCCTGGAGTCTGGACCGACACCCCTTTTATAATTCACCCCTCCACTTT
clone_size: .; d_call: TRBD1; j_call: TRBJ1-1; v_call: TRBV11-2; cdr3_aa: CASSDRQGDTEAFF; cdr3_nt: TGTGCCAGCAGCGACCGACAGGGAGACACTGAAGCTTTCTTT
clone_size: .; d_call: TRBD2; j_call: TRBJ2-1; v_call: TRBV5-1; cdr3_aa: CASSSTLLAGGPYNEQFF; cdr3_nt: TGCGCCAGCAGCTCTACCCTGCTAGCGGGGGGACCCTACAATGAGCAGTTCTTC
clone_size: once; d_call: TRBD2; j_call: TRBJ2-1; v_call: TRBV18; cdr3_aa: CASSPPSGTSFYNEQFF; cdr3_nt: TGTGCCAGCTCACCACCCTCCGGGACTAGTTTCTACAATGAGCAGTTCTTC
clone_size: .; d_call: .; j_call: TRBJ2-2; v_call: TRBV29-1; cdr3_aa: CSVAFDQNTGELFF; cdr3_nt: TGCAGCGTTGCATTTGATCAGAACACCGGGGAGCTGTTTTTT
clone_size: .; d_call: .; j_call: TRBJ1-3; v_call: TRBV11-2; cdr3_aa: CASSPFSGNTIYF; cdr3_nt: TGTGCCAGCAGCCCCTTTTCTGGAAACACCATATATTTT
clone_size: .; d_call: TRBD1; j_call: TRBJ1-1; v_call: TRBV6-6; cdr3_aa: CASSRRAPGQGGTEAFF; cdr3_nt: TGTGCCAGCAGTCGAAGGGCCCCGGGACAGGGGGGCACTGAAGCTTTCTTT
clone_size: .; d_call: TRBD2; j_call: TRBJ2-7; v_call: TRBV27; cdr3_aa: CASSGRTSGRYEQYF; cdr3_nt: TGTGCCAGCAGCGGTCGGACTAGCGGGAGATACGAGCAGTACTTC
clone_size: .; d_call: TRBD2; j_call: TRBJ2-1; v_call: TRBV7-9; cdr3_aa: CASSLLFGLADNEQFF; cdr3_nt: TGTGCCAGCAGCTTATTATTTGGGCTAGCGGACAATGAGCAGTTCTTC
clone_size: .; d_call: TRBD2; j_call: TRBJ2-3; v_call: TRBV2; cdr3_aa: CASSDERGYTDTQYF; cdr3_nt: TGTGCCAGCAGTGACGAGCGGGGATACACAGATACGCAGTATTTT
clone_size: .; d_call: .; j_call: TRBJ2-1; v_call: TRBV30; cdr3_aa: CAWSPSPQGSGINNEQFF; cdr3_nt: TGTGCCTGGAGTCCAAGCCCCCAAGGGAGTGGGATAAACAATGAGCAGTTCTTC
clone_size: .; d_call: TRBD1; j_call: TRBJ1-5; v_call: TRBV7-2; cdr3_aa: CASTLADTHGTGAVNSNQPQHF; cdr3_nt: TGTGCCAGCACCCTAGCCGACACCCACGGGACAGGGGCGGTAAATAGCAATCAGCCCCAGCATTTT
clone_size: .; d_call: .; j_call: TRBJ1-2; v_call: TRBV4-2; cdr3_aa: CASTPSNRARYGYTF; cdr3_nt: TGTGCCAGCACACCATCAAACAGGGCTCGTTATGGCTACACCTTC
clone_size: once; d_call: .; j_call: TRBJ1-1; v_call: TRBV2; cdr3_aa: CARQQGNAEAFF; cdr3_nt: TGTGCCAGACAACAGGGAAACGCTGAAGCTTTCTTT
clone_size: .; d_call: TRBD1; j_call: TRBJ2-7; v_call: TRBV19; cdr3_aa: CASSRQGPSYEQYF; cdr3_nt: TGTGCCAGTAGCCGACAGGGTCCCTCCTACGAGCAGTACTTC
clone_size: .; d_call: TRBD2; j_call: TRBJ2-7; v_call: TRBV6-1; cdr3_aa: CASSEAQGGVHEQYF; cdr3_nt: TGTGCCAGCAGTGAAGCGCAGGGAGGGGTCCACGAGCAGTACTTC
clone_size: .; d_call: TRBD1; j_call: TRBJ2-3; v_call: TRBV7-3; cdr3_aa: CASSLSPGQGTDTQYF; cdr3_nt: TGTGCCAGCAGCTTAAGTCCGGGACAGGGCACAGATACGCAGTATTTT
clone_size: .; d_call: .; j_call: TRBJ1-5; v_call: TRBV5-6; cdr3_aa: CASSLGGASNQPQHF; cdr3_nt: TGTGCCAGCAGCTTGGGGGGGGCAAGCAATCAGCCCCAGCATTTT
clone_size: .; d_call: .; j_call: TRBJ1-6; v_call: TRBV18; cdr3_aa: CASSADPGGSPLHF; cdr3_nt: TGTGCCAGCTCAGCGGACCCGGGTGGTTCACCCCTCCACTTT
clone_size: .; d_call: .; j_call: TRBJ2-1; v_call: TRBV6-2/TRBV6-3; cdr3_aa: CASSYPARAGWSYNEQFF; cdr3_nt: TGTGCCAGCAGTTACCCCGCACGGGCAGGCTGGTCCTACAATGAGCAGTTCTTC
clone_size: .; d_call: .; j_call: TRBJ1-1; v_call: TRBV29-1; cdr3_aa: CSATDRNGDTEAFF; cdr3_nt: TGCAGCGCAACAGACAGAAACGGGGACACTGAAGCTTTCTTT
clone_size: .; d_call: .; j_call: TRBJ2-7; v_call: TRBV5-6; cdr3_aa: CASRFSPGDTPYEQYF; cdr3_nt: TGTGCCAGCAGGTTCTCCCCCGGAGACACCCCCTACGAGCAGTACTTC
clone_size: .; d_call: .; j_call: TRBJ1-2; v_call: TRBV3-1/TRBV3-2; cdr3_aa: CASFGRGGNYGYTF; cdr3_nt: TGTGCCAGCTTCGGGCGGGGCGGGAACTATGGCTACACCTTC
clone_size: .; d_call: TRBD1; j_call: TRBJ1-1; v_call: TRBV5-4; cdr3_aa: CASSLAVGRGRTEAFF; cdr3_nt: TGTGCCAGCAGCTTGGCCGTGGGCAGGGGGCGAACTGAAGCTTTCTTT
clone_size: .; d_call: TRBD1; j_call: TRBJ2-2; v_call: TRBV2; cdr3_aa: CASRVSDRTNPRGTGELFF; cdr3_nt: TGTGCCAGTCGGGTATCGGACAGGACGAACCCTCGAGGGACCGGGGAGCTGTTTTTT
clone_size: .; d_call: .; j_call: TRBJ1-1; v_call: TRBV25-1; cdr3_aa: CASRKEGWGTEAFF; cdr3_nt: TGTGCCAGCAGAAAAGAGGGGTGGGGGACTGAAGCTTTCTTT
clone_size: .; d_call: .; j_call: TRBJ1-4; v_call: TRBV2; cdr3_aa: CATRTSSMGGKLFF; cdr3_nt: TGTGCCACCCGCACCTCGTCAATGGGCGGAAAACTGTTTTTT